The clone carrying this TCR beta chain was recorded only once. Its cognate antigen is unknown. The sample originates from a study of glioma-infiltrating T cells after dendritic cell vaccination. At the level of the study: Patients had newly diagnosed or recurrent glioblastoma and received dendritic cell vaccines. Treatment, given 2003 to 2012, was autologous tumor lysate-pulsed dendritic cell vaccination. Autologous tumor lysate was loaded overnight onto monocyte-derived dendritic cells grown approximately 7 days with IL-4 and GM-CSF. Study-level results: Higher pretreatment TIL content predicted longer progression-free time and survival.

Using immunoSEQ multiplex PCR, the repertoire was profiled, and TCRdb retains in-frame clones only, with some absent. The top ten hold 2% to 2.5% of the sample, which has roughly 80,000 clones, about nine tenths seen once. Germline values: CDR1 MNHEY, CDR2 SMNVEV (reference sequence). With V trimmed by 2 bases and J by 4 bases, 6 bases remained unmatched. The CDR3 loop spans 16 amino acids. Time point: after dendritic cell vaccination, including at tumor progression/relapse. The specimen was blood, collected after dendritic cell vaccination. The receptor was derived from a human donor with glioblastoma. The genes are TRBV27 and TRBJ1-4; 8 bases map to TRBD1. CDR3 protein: CASSLAGTGFNEKLFF. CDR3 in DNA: TGTGCCAGCAGTTTAGCGGGGACAGGATTTAATGAAAAACTGTTTTTT.